The rows below give T cell receptor beta chains drawn from one sample of a study of sequential checkpoint blockade in melanoma. Some clones are missing from TCRdb's copy, which holds only in-frame ones; the method was immunoSEQ multiplex PCR. Of 35,000 to 40,000 clones detected, approximately 30% appear once; the ten largest clones hold less than 2%. Sequencing was performed on tumor tissue (inferred from file names), taken from a patient given nivolumab and ipilimumab in sequence. The origin of the receptors is a human donor with melanoma. Each CDR3 is given without its conserved first and last residue. Each record gives: J gene, V gene, CDR3 protein.

j_call: TRBJ2-2
v_call: TRBV1
cdr3_aa: ASSPTPGTTTGELF

j_call: TRBJ1-3
v_call: TRBV11-3
cdr3_aa: ASSPGGTGGGNTIY

j_call: TRBJ2-2
v_call: TRBV18
cdr3_aa: ASSPARGNTGELF

j_call: TRBJ1-6
v_call: TRBV19
cdr3_aa: ASSIAGTSLGWSPLH

j_call: TRBJ1-3
v_call: TRBV5-1
cdr3_aa: ASSPPTGTNTIY

j_call: TRBJ1-2
v_call: TRBV28
cdr3_aa: ASSWAGDYGYT

j_call: TRBJ2-5
v_call: TRBV19
cdr3_aa: ASSIQGYSGETQY

j_call: TRBJ1-1
v_call: TRBV18
cdr3_aa: ASSPGQGATGTEAF

j_call: TRBJ2-5
v_call: TRBV19
cdr3_aa: ASGGGRLGQTQY

j_call: TRBJ1-2
v_call: TRBV14
cdr3_aa: ASSASGQGNYGYT

j_call: TRBJ2-7
v_call: TRBV19
cdr3_aa: ASNTGGAYEQY

j_call: TRBJ1-1
v_call: TRBV6-8
cdr3_aa: AIRDSRGGNEAF

j_call: TRBJ2-7
v_call: TRBV1
cdr3_aa: TSSFLSSYEQY

j_call: TRBJ2-3
v_call: TRBV18
cdr3_aa: ASSPKSFILSSTDTQY

j_call: TRBJ2-3
v_call: TRBV18
cdr3_aa: ASSPPIGDTQY

j_call: TRBJ1-1
v_call: TRBV11-3
cdr3_aa: ASSLGGAGTEAF

j_call: TRBJ2-7
v_call: TRBV9
cdr3_aa: ASSVAGGGAHEQY

j_call: TRBJ1-5
v_call: TRBV19
cdr3_aa: ASSRDRGGWPQH

j_call: TRBJ2-5
v_call: TRBV14
cdr3_aa: ASSGPGGYRETQY

j_call: TRBJ2-1
v_call: TRBV11-3
cdr3_aa: ASSYKTWGDTSSYNEQF

j_call: TRBJ1-1
v_call: TRBV2
cdr3_aa: ASRDVGMNTEAF

j_call: TRBJ2-7
v_call: TRBV10-3
cdr3_aa: AISEPSTSGGYEQY

j_call: TRBJ2-5
v_call: TRBV28
cdr3_aa: ASKARRQGGETQY

j_call: TRBJ2-7
v_call: TRBV6-8
cdr3_aa: ASSYDRDYEQY

j_call: TRBJ1-1
v_call: TRBV11-3
cdr3_aa: ASSLRQGAVRTEAF

j_call: TRBJ1-1
v_call: TRBV6-8
cdr3_aa: ASSYLPDGNAEAF

j_call: TRBJ1-1
v_call: TRBV6-8
cdr3_aa: ASSNGRAEAF

j_call: TRBJ1-3
v_call: TRBV9
cdr3_aa: ASSVAQNSGNTIY

j_call: TRBJ2-5
v_call: TRBV11-3
cdr3_aa: ASSAGLAGISQETQY

j_call: TRBJ2-1
v_call: TRBV6-8
cdr3_aa: ASSLRGQSYNEQF

j_call: TRBJ2-7
v_call: TRBV30
cdr3_aa: AWSLPPGQGY

j_call: TRBJ2-2
v_call: TRBV11-3
cdr3_aa: ASSLELRTTNTGELF

j_call: TRBJ1-4
v_call: TRBV28
cdr3_aa: ASSLRAGGKLF

j_call: TRBJ1-6
v_call: TRBV28
cdr3_aa: ASSLRGSGYNSPLH

j_call: TRBJ1-3
v_call: TRBV5-1
cdr3_aa: ASSVQGISGNTIY

j_call: TRBJ2-1
v_call: TRBV11-3
cdr3_aa: ASSSGLAGVGEQF

j_call: TRBJ2-3
v_call: TRBV28
cdr3_aa: ASTGGSLDTQY